This section outlines one T cell receptor beta chain sequence together with its context. The junction and the germline gene differ at one end; a read error may be behind it. These data are taken from a study of blood T cells in healthy people across ages. As for the study in general: When template switching was applied, about one barcoded beta molecule was captured per two T cells.

A second PCR, run for about 6 to 11 cycles, used a sample-barcoded 5' primer plus a J-beta primer mix. TCRdb itself ran the 5' RACE reads through MiXCR, one entry per CDR3 protein. The sample has hundreds of thousands of distinct CDR3 sequences, more than 45% seen once. CDR3 length: 16 residues. Germline V gives CDR1 LGHNA, CDR2 YSLEER. The rearrangement uses TRBV4-3 and TRBJ1-2, with D perhaps matching TRBD1 (6 bases). The sequence was obtained from a man aged 25 to 40 in good health. Sequencing input: blood. CDR3: CANSQEPGAPSYGYTF. DNA of the CDR3: TGCGCCAACAGCCAAGAGCCAGGGGCCCCCTCCTATGGCTACACCTTC.